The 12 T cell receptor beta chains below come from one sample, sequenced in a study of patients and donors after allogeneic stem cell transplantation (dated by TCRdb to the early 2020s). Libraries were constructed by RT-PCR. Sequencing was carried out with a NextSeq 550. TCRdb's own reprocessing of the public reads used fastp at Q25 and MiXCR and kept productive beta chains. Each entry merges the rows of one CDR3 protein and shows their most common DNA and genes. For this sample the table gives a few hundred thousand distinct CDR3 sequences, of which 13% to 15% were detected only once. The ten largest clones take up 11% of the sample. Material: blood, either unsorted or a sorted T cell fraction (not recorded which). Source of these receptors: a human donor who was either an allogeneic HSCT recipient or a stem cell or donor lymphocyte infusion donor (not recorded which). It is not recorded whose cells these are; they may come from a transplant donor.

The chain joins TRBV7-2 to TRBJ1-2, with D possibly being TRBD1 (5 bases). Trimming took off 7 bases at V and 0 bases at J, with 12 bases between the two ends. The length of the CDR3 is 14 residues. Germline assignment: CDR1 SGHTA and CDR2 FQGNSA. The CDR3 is CASTRDSTNYGYTF. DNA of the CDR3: TGTGCCAGCACCCGAGACAGTACTAACTATGGCTACACCTTC.

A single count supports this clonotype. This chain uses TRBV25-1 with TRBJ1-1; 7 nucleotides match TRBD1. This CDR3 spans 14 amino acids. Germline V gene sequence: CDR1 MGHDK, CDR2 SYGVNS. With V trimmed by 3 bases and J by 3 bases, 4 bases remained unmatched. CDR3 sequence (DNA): TGTGCCAGCAGTGAGACAGGGTGGGACACTGAAGCTTTCTTT. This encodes CASSETGWDTEAFF.

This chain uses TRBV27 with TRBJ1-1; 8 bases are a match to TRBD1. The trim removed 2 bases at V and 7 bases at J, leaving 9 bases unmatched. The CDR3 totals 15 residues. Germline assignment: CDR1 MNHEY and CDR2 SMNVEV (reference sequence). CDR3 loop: CASSLAFTGGDEAFF. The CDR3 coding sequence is TGTGCCAGCAGTTTAGCCTTTACAGGGGGTGATGAAGCTTTCTTT.

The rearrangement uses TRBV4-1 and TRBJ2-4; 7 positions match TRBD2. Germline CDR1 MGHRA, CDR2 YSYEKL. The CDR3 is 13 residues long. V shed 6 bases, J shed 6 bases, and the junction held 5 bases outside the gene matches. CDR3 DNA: TGCGCCAGCAGTGGGGGGGGAGGAAACATTCAGTACTTC. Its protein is CASSGGGGNIQYF.

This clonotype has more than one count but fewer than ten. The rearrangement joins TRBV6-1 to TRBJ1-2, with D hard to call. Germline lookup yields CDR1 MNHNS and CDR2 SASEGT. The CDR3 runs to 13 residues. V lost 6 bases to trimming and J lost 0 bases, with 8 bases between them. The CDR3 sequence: CASRMRANYGYTF. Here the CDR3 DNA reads TGTGCCAGCAGGATGAGAGCTAACTATGGCTACACCTTC.

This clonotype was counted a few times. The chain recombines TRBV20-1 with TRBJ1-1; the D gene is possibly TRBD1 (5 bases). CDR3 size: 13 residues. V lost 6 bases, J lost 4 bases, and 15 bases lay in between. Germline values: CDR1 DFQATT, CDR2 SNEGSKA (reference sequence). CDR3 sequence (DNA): TGCAGTGCCGGAAGGGACGCGACCACTGAAGCTTTCTTT. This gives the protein CSAGRDATTEAFF.

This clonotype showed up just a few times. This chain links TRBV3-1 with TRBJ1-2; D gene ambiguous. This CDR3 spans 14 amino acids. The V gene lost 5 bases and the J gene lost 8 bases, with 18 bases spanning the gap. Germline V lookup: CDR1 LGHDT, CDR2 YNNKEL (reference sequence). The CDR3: CASSGVGSNYGYTF. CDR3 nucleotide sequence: TGTGCCAGCAGCGGGGTGGGGTCTAATTACGGCTACACCTTC.

CDR3 DNA sequence: TGTGCCAGCAGCGGCCAACCCTACGAGCAGTACTTC. It specifies CASSGQPYEQYF. This chain joins TRBV6-2 or TRBV6-3 and TRBJ2-7; D not certain. The V gene lost 6 bases and the J gene lost 2 bases, with 8 bases spanning the gap. The CDR3 extends over 12 amino acids. The V gene's germline CDR1 is MNHEY and CDR2 SVGEGT.

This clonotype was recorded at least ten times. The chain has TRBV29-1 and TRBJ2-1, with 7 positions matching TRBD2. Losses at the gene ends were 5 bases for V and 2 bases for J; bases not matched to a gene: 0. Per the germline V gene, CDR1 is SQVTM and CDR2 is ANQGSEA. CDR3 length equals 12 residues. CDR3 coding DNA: TGCAGCGTTAGCGGGGCCTACAATGAGCAGTTCTTC. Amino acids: CSVSGAYNEQFF.

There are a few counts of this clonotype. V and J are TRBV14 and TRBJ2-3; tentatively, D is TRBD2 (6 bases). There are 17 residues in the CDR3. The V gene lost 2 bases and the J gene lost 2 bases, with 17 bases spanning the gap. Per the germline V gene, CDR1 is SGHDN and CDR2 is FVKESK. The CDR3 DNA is TGTGCCAGCAGCCAACGCGCCACGGGGGTCTCCACAGATACGCAGTATTTT. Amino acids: CASSQRATGVSTDTQYF.

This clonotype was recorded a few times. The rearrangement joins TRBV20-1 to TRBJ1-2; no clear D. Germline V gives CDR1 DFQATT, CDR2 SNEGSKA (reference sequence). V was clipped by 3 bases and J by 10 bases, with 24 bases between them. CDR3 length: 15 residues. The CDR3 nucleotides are TGCAGTGCTAGTGGCGCGACTGCCGTGGACTCCGACTACACCTTC. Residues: CSASGATAVDSDYTF.

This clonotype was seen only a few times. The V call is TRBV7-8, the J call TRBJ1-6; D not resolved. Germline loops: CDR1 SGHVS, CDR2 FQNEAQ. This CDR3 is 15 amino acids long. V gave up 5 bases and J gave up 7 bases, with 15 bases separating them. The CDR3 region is CASSPAPFGNSPLHF. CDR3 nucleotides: TGTGCCAGCAGCCCAGCCCCTTTTGGGAATTCACCCCTCCACTTT.